Listed here is a single TCR beta chain. Its antigen is unidentified. TCRdb's table, derived via immunoSEQ multiplex PCR, lists solely in-frame clones and lacks some. The sample lists around 35,000 clones; about four fifths were seen once. This sample is part of a study of Siglec-9 on CD8 T cells in melanoma. CDR3 length: 14 amino acids. Trimming removed 2 bases from V and 3 bases from J; junction bases left unmatched: 3. CDR1 and CDR2 from the germline V gene are MNHEY and SVGAGI. General observations from the study: An effector memory CD8+ T-cell subset seemingly accumulating in melanoma was reportedly marked and regulated by Siglec-9.

Sample: Siglec-9- CD8+ T cells sorted from blood. This clonotype was obtained from a human donor in good health. The V and J genes are TRBV6-5 and TRBJ1-1; 7 positions agree with TRBD1. CDR3 nucleotides: TGTGCCAGCAGTTACCGACAGGGATACACTGAAGCTTTCTTT. Amino acids: CASSYRQGYTEAFF.